This T cell receptor beta chain was recorded in a study of T cell responses to AZD1222 COVID-19 vaccine. Produced via immunoSEQ multiplex PCR; TCRdb's table is partial and in-frame only. The sample lists tens of thousands of clones, roughly nine tenths occurring once. Concerning this clone itself: Antigen specificity is unknown.

General observations from the study: Clonal diversity may have been underestimated in mostly white British donors. Baseline serology detected seropositivity in only six AZD1222 recipients.

This clonotype was sampled from an adult who received the AZD1222 COVID-19 vaccine. The specimen comprised peripheral blood, sampled 28 days after the second AZD1222 dose.

CDR3 protein: CASSDPRDTAANTGELFF. Here the CDR3 DNA reads TGTGCCAGCAGCGATCCCCGGGACACGGCCGCGAACACCGGGGAGCTGTTTTTT. The chain is built from TRBV9 and TRBJ2-2; the D gene is possibly TRBD1 (6 bases). Per germline, CDR1 SGDLS and CDR2 YYNGEE. The CDR3 totals 18 residues. V was trimmed by 3 bases and J by 0 bases, leaving 18 bases between them.